The sequence of this T cell receptor beta chain was determined in a study of shared clonotypes between healthy human individuals. The authors ran the assay at deep level. Sorted-subset replicate PCRs used approximately 180 ng of genomic DNA. This amount corresponded to 25,000 to 30,000 T cell genomes. Profiling relied on immunoSEQ multiplex PCR, and the TCRdb table lists in-frame clones only, not all of them. The table has some 2,500,000 clones, 85% to 95% seen once; the top ten hold 0.37%. Adult donors, all healthy and HIV-negative, had no recent acute infections or vaccinations. Researchers partitioned CD4+ cells into CD45RA+ naive and CD45RA-negative memory subsets. V was pared by 4 bases and J by 3 bases, with 13 bases between. The CDR3 runs 14 residues. CDR1 and CDR2 from the germline V gene are SGHRS and YFSETQ.

Input material: naive CD4+ T cells from PBMCs. Subset specified: CD45RA+ positively selected. The sequence came from a man between 18 and 35 years old in good health. Some clones in this sample may be carry-over from other donors' samples. V and J are TRBV5-1 and TRBJ1-2; no definite D call. The CDR3 nucleotides are TGCGCCAGCAGCCCCGGTCGTGGCGACTATGGCTACACCTTC. Its translation: CASSPGRGDYGYTF.